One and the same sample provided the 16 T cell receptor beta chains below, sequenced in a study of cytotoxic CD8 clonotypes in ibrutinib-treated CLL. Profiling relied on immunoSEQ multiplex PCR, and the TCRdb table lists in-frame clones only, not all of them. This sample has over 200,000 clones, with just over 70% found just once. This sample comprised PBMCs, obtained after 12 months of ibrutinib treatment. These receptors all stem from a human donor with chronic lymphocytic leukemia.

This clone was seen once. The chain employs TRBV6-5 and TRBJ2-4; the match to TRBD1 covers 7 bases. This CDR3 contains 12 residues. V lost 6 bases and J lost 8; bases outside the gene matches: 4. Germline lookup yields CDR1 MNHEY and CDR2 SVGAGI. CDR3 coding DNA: TGTGCCAGCAGCCCGACAGGGTACATTCAGTACTTC. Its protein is CASSPTGYIQYF.

The CDR3 region is CASSETGAENEKLFF. The CDR3 DNA reads TGTGCCAGCAGTGAAACAGGGGCCGAGAATGAAAAACTGTTTTTT. The genes are TRBV2 and TRBJ1-4; TRBD1 aligns across 7 bases. After removal of 2 bases from V and 5 bases from J, the junction contained 5 bases not matched to a gene. Per the germline V gene, CDR1 is SNHLY and CDR2 is FYNNEI. This CDR3 is 15 amino acids long.

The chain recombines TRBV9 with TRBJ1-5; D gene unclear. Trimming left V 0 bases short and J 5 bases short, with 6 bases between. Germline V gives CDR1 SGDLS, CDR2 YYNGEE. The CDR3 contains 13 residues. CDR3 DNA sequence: TGTGCCAGCAGCGTAGTCGGGGATCAGCCCCAGCATTTT. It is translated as CASSVVGDQPQHF.

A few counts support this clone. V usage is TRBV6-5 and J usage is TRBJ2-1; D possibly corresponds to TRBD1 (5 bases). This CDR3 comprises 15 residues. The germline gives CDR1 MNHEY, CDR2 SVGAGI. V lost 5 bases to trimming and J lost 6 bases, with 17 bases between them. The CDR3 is CASSTSTVRRNEQFF. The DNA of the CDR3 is TGTGCCAGCAGTACCTCGACAGTTCGTCGCAATGAGCAGTTCTTC.

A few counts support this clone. The CDR3 nucleotides read TGTGCCAGCAGCTCTCTCCCCCGGAACTATGGCTACACCTTC. Its protein product is CASSSLPRNYGYTF. The rearrangement joins TRBV5-6 to TRBJ1-2, with D uncertain. CDR3 length: 14 residues. V was pared by 3 bases and J by 2 bases, with 11 bases between. Germline V gives CDR1 SGHDT, CDR2 YYEEEE.

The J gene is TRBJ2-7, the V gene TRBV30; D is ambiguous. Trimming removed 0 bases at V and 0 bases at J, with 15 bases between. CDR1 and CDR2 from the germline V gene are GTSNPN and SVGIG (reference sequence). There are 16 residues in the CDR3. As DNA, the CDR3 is TGTGCCTGGAGTGTAGGTCTTTCTCCGAGCTCCTACGAGCAGTACTTC. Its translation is CAWSVGLSPSSYEQYF.

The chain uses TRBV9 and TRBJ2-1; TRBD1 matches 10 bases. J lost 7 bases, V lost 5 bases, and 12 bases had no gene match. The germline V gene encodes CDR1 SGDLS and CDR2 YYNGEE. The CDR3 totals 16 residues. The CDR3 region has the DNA TGTGCCAGCAGTCTAATCCGGGACAGGGGACAGAATGAGCAGTTCTTC. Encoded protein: CASSLIRDRGQNEQFF.

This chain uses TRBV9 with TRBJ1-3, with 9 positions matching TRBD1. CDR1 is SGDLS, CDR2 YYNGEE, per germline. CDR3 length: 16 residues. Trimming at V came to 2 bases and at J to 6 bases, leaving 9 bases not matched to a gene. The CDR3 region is CASSVGFGTGLNTIYF. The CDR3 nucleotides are TGTGCCAGCAGCGTTGGTTTCGGGACAGGGCTAAACACCATATATTTT. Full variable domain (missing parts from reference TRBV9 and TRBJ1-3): DSGVTQTPKHLITATGQRVTLRCSPRSGDLSVYWYQQSLDQGLQFLIQYYNGEERAKGNILERFSAQQFPDLHSELNLSSLELGDSALYFCASSVGFGTGLNTIYFGEGSWLTVV.

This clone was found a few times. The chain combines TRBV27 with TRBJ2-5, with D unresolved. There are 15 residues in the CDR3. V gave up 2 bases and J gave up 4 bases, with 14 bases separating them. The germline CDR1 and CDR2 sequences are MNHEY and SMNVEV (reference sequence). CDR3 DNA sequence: TGTGCCAGCAGTTTAGGAAGGGTTTGGCCAGAGACCCAGTACTTC. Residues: CASSLGRVWPETQYF.

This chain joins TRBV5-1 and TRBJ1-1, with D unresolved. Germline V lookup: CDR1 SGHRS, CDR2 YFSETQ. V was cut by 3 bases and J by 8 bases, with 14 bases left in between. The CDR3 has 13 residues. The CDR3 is CASSSWTENEAFF. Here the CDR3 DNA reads TGCGCCAGCAGCTCTTGGACGGAGAACGAAGCTTTCTTT. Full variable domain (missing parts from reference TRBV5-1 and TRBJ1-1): KAGVTQTPRYLIKTRGQQVTLSCSPISGHRSVSWYQQTPGQGLQFLFEYFSETQRNKGNFPGRFSGRQFSNSRSEMNVSTLELGDSALYLCASSSWTENEAFFGQGTRLTVV.

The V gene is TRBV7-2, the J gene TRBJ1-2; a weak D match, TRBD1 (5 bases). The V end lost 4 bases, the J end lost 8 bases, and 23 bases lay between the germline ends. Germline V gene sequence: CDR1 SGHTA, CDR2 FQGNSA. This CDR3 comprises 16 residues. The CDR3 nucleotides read TGTGCCAGCAGCTCCCTCGCCCAGGGAAAGCCGAGAGGCTACACCTTC. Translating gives CASSSLAQGKPRGYTF.

CDR3 loop: CASSYFGVSYEQYF. The CDR3 nucleotides read TGTGCCAGCAGTTACTTTGGGGTGTCCTACGAGCAGTACTTC. The V gene is TRBV6-6, the J gene TRBJ2-7; D gene uncertain. This CDR3 is 14 amino acids long. The germline CDR1 and CDR2 sequences are MNHNY and SVGAGI (reference sequence). V gave up 1 base and J gave up 1 base, with 8 bases separating them.

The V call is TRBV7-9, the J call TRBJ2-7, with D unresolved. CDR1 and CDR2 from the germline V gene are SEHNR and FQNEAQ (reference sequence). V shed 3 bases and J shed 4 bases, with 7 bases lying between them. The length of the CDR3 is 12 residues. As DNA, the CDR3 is TGTGCCAGCAGCTTCGATAAATACGAGCAGTACTTC. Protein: CASSFDKYEQYF.

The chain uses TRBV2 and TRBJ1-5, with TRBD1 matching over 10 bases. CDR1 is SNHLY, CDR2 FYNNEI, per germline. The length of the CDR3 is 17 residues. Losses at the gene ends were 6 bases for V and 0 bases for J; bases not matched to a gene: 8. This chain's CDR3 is CASRRDRGVNSNQPQHF. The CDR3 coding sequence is TGTGCCAGCAGGAGGGACAGGGGAGTTAATAGCAATCAGCCCCAGCATTTT.

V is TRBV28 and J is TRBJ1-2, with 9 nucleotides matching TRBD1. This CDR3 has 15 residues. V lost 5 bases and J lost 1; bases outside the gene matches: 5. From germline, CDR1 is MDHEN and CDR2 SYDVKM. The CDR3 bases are TGTGCCAGCAGTATACAGGGGGCAAGTAACTATGGCTACACCTTC. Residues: CASSIQGASNYGYTF.

The CDR3 DNA reads TGTGCCTGGAGTCAACAGGGAGTCACTGAAGCTTTCTTT. Translation gives CAWSQQGVTEAFF. The chain uses TRBV30 and TRBJ1-1; tentatively, D is TRBD1 (6 bases). Germline V lookup: CDR1 GTSNPN, CDR2 SVGIG (reference sequence). This CDR3 comprises 13 residues. V was clipped by 2 bases and J by 4 bases, with 11 bases between them.